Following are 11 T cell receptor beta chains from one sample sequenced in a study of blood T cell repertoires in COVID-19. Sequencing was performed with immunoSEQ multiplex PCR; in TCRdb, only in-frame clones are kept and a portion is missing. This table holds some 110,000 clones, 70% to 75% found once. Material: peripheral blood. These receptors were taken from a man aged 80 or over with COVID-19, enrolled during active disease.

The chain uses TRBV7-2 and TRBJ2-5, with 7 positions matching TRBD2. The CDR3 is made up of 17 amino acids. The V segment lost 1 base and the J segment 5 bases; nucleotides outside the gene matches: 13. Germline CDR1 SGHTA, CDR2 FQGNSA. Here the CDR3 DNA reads TGTGCCAGCAGCTTAGGGTACTGGGCGGGAGTGGGGGAGACCCAGTACTTC. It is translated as CASSLGYWAGVGETQYF.

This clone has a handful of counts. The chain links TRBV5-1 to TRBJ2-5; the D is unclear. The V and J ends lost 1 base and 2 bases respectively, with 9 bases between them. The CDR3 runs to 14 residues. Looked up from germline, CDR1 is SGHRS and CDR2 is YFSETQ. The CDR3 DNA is TGCGCCAGCAGCTTGAACGGTGAGCAAGAGACCCAGTACTTC. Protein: CASSLNGEQETQYF. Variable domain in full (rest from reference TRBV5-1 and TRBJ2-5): KAGVTQTPRYLIKTRGQQVTLSCSPISGHRSVSWYQQTPGQGLQFLFEYFSETQRNKGNFPGRFSGRQFSNSRSEMNVSTLELGDSALYLCASSLNGEQETQYFGPGTRLLVL.

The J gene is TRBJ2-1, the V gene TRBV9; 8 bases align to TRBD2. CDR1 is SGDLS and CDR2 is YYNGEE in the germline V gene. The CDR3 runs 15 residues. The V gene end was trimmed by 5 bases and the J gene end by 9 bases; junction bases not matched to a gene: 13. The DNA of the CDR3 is TGTGCCAGCAGTGGGGCGGGACTAGGACACAGTGAGCAGTTCTTC. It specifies CASSGAGLGHSEQFF.

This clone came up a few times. The CDR3 loop is CASSEGQGWETQYF. The CDR3 DNA reads as TGTGCCAGCAGTGAAGGACAGGGATGGGAGACCCAGTACTTC. The V and J genes are TRBV6-1 and TRBJ2-5, with 7 bases lining up with TRBD1. The CDR3 runs 14 residues. Germline V gene sequence: CDR1 MNHNS, CDR2 SASEGT. The V gene end was trimmed by 1 base and the J gene end by 5 bases; junction bases not matched to a gene: 4.

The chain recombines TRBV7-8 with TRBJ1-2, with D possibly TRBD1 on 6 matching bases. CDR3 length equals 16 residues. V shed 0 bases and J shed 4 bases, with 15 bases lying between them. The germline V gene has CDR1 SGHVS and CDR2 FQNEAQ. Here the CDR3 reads CASSLAVTGRLYGYTF. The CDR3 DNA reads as TGTGCCAGCAGCTTAGCGGTAACAGGGCGCCTCTATGGCTACACCTTC.

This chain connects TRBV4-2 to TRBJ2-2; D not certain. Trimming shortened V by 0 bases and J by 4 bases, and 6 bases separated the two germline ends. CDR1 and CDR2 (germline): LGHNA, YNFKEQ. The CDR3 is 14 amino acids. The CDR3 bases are TGTGCCAGCAGCCAAGATGCCAGCACCGGGGAGCTGTTTTTT. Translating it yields CASSQDASTGELFF.

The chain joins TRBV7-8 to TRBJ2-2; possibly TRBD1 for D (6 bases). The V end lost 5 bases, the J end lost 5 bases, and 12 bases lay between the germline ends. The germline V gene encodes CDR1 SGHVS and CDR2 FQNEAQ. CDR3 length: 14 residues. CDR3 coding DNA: TGTGCCAGCAGCGCCGGGACACAAACCGGGGAGCTGTTTTTT. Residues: CASSAGTQTGELFF. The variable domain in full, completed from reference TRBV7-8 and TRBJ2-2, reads GAGVSQSPRYKVAKRGQDVALRCDPISGHVSLFWYQQALGQGPEFLTYFQNEAQLDKSGLPSDRFFAERPEGSVSTLKIQRTQQEDSAVYLCASSAGTQTGELFFGEGSRLTVL.

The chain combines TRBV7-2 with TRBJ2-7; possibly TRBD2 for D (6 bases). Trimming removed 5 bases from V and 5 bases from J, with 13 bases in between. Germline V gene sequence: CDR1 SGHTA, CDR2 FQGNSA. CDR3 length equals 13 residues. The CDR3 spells CASSRRLVNEQYF. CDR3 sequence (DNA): TGTGCCAGCAGCAGGAGACTAGTAAACGAGCAGTACTTC.

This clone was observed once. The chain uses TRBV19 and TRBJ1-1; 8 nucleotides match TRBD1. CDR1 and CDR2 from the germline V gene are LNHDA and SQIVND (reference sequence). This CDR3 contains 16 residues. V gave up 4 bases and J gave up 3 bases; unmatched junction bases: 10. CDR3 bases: TGTGCCAGTAGTACCAAGGGGACAGGCTTGTACACTGAAGCTTTCTTT. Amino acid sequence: CASSTKGTGLYTEAFF.

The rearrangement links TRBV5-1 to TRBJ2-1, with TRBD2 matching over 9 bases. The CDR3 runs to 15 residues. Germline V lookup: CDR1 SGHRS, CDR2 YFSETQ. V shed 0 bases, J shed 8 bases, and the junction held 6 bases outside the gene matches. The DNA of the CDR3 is TGCGCCAGCAGCTTGGCGGCGGGAGGGCCGCATGAGCAGTTCTTC. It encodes CASSLAAGGPHEQFF.

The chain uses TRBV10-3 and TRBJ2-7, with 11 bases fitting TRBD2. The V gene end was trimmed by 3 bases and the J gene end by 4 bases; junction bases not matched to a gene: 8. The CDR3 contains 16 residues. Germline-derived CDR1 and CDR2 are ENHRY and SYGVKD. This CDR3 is CAISDLTSGGAYEQYF. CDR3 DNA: TGTGCCATCAGTGACCTAACTAGCGGGGGAGCTTACGAGCAGTACTTC.